This T cell receptor (beta chain) emerged from a study of cytomegalovirus exposure and HLA in healthy donors. As for the study in general: Unique TCR beta sequences numbering fewer than 130 million came from around 180 million T cells in an earlier analysis.

It was healthy bone marrow donors who served as donors. The PCR ran on 60 Vbeta and 13 Jbeta primers. Profiled with immunoSEQ multiplex PCR; TCRdb holds only in-frame clones, not every one. The data hold about 160,000 clones, with 60% to 80% observed a single time. This clone has just a few counts. Its antigen is undetermined. Study results and limitations: Analysis performed later showed TCR beta chains linked to HLA being more clonally expanded than equally common others.

This clonotype was sampled from a man aged 18 to 30 in good health and CMV-seropositive. Sequences were obtained from PBMCs.

The CDR3 nucleotides read TGTGCCAGTAGTGCGGACGGAATGGGGCGGTATCAGCCCCAGCATTTT. Its protein is CASSADGMGRYQPQHF. V gene TRBV19 combines with J gene TRBJ1-5, with a weak D call TRBD1 (5 bases). The CDR3 is 16 residues long. In germline, CDR1 is LNHDA, CDR2 SQIVND (reference sequence). Trimming removed 5 bases at V and 5 bases at J, with 19 bases between.